The 2 T cell receptor beta chains presented below share a single source sample, sequenced in a study of blood T cell repertoires in COVID-19. Assay used: immunoSEQ multiplex PCR; TCRdb lists only in-frame clones, some missing. The sample yields about 95,000 clones, roughly 86% seen once. Input material: peripheral blood. The receptors were sampled from a human donor in a cohort sampled during active COVID-19.

This clone has a single count. The V gene is TRBV6-1, the J gene TRBJ1-1, with a possible D match to TRBD1 (6 bases). The CDR3 is 14 amino acids. V was clipped by 1 base and J by 1 base, with 7 bases between them. Germline V gene sequence: CDR1 MNHNS, CDR2 SASEGT. CDR3 bases: TGTGCCAGCAGTGAAGGGGGGCCGAACACTGAAGCTTTCTTT. Its translation is CASSEGGPNTEAFF.

The chain has TRBV4-1 and TRBJ1-1; TRBD1 matches 12 bases. V shed 2 bases and J 1 base; nucleotides not matched to a gene: 8. The CDR3 is 18 residues long. Germline loops: CDR1 MGHRA, CDR2 YSYEKL. Written as DNA, the CDR3 is TGCGCCAGCAGCCAACCGGGACAGGGGGCGTCTAGGAACACTGAAGCTTTCTTT. Protein: CASSQPGQGASRNTEAFF.